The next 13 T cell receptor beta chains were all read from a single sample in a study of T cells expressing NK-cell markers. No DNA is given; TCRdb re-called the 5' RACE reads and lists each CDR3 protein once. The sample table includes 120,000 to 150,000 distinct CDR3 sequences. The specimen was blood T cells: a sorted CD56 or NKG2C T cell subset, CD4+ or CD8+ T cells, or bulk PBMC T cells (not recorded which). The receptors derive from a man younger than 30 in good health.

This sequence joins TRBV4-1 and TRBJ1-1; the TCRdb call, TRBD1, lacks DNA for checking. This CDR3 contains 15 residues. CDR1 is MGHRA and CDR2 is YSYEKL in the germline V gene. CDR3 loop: CASSQKGQGNTEAFF.

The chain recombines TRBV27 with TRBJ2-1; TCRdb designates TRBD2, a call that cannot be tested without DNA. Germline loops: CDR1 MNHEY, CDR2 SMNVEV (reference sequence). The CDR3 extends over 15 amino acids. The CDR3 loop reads CASSSKREANNEQFF.

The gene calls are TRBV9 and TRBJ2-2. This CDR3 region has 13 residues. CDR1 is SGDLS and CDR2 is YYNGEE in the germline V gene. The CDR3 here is CASKGSNTGELFF.

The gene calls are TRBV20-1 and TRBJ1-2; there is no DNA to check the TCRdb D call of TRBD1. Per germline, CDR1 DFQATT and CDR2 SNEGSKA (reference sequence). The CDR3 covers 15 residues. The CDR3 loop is CSARGVAGTDYGYTF.

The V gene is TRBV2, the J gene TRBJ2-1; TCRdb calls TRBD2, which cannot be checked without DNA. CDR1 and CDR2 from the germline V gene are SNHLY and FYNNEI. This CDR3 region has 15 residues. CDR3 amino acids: CARKSGTSGSYEQFF.

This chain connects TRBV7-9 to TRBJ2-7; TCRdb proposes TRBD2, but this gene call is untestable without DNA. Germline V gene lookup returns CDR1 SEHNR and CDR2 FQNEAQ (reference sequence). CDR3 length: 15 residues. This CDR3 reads CASSSKREGLYEQYF. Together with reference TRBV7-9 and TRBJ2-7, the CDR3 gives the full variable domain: DTGVSQNPRHKITKRGQNVTFRCDPISEHNRLYWYRQTLGQGPEFLTYFQNEAQLEKSRLLSDRFSAERPKGSFSTLEIQRTEQGDSAMYLCASSSKREGLYEQYFGPGTRLTVT.

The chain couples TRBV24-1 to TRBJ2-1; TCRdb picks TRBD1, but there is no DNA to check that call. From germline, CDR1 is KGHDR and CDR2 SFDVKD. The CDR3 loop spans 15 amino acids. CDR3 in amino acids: CATIHRTGAGNEQFF.

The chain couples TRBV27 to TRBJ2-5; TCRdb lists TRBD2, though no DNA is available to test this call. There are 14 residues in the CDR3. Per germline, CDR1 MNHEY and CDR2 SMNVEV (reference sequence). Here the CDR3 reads CASSYGAGGETQYF.

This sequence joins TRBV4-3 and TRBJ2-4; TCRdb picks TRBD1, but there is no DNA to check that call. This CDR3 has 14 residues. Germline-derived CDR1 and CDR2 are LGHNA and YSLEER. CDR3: CASSLGGGRDIQYF.

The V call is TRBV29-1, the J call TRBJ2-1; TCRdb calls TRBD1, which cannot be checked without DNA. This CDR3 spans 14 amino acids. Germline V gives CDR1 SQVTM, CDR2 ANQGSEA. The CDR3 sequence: CSVDMRGSVNEQFF.

CDR3 region: CASSSLSVRTVETQYF. The chain uses TRBV7-9 and TRBJ2-5; TCRdb reports TRBD2, a call that lacks DNA to check it against. The germline CDR1 and CDR2 sequences are SEHNR and FQNEAQ (reference sequence). The CDR3 loop spans 16 amino acids.

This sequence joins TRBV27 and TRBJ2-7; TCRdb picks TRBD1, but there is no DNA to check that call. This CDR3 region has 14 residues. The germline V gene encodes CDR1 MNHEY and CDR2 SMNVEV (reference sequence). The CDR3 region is CASSEDRALYEQYF.

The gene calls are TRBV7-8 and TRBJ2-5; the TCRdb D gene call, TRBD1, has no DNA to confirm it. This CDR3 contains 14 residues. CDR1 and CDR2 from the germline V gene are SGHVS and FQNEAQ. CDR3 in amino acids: CASSWTGVVQTQYF.